This T cell receptor beta chain is drawn from a study of blood T cell repertoires in COVID-19. Study details: Italy, Spain and the United States were the sources of the convalescent and acute COVID-19 samples. T cells, B-cell-depleted T cells, or PBMCs provided the cDNA or gDNA that served as material.

In the original analysis: Estimation of nucleated cell counts relied on the amplification of reference gene primers. The protocol was immunoSEQ multiplex PCR, while the TCRdb copy is restricted to in-frame clones and leaves out a portion. Clonal size and the V and J genes are those of that table, whereas D and trimming came from the DNA. The data contain 92,000 or so clones, approximately 88% of them singletons. Only one count was recorded for this clone. Trimming left V 0 bases short and J 6 bases short, with 10 bases between. In germline, CDR1 is SGHDT, CDR2 YYEEEE. The CDR3 length is 13 residues. The sequence was collected from a man between 60 and 70 years old with acute or convalescent COVID-19. The chain is built from TRBV5-6 and TRBJ2-7; D is undetermined. The sample comprised peripheral blood. The CDR3 nucleotides are TGTGCCAGCAGCTTGGAACCGCGGTTCGAGCAGTACTTC. Translation: CASSLEPRFEQYF.